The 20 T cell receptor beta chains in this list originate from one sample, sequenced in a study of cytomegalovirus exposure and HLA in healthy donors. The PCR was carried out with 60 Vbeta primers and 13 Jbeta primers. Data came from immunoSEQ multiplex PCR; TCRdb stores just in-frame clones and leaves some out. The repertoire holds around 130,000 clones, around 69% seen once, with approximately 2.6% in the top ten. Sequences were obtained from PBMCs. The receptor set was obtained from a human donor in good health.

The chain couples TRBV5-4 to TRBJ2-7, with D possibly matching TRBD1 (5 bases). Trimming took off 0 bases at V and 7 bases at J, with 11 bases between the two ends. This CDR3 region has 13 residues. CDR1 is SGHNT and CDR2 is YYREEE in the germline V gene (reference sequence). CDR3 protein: CASSLVRGGEQYF. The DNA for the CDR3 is TGTGCCAGCAGCTTGGTTAGGGGTGGGGAGCAGTACTTC.

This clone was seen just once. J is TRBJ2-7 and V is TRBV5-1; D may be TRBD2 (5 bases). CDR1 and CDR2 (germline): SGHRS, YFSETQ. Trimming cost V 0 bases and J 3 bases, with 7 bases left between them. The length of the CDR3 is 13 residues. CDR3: CASSLAEGYEQYF. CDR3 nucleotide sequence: TGCGCCAGCAGCTTGGCCGAGGGCTACGAGCAGTACTTC.

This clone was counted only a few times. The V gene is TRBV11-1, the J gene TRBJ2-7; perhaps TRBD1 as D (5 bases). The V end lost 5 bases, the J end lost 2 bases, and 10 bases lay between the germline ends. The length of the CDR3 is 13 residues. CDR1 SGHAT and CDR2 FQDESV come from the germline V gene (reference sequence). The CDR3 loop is CASSPRVTYEQYF. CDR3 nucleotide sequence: TGTGCCAGCAGCCCCAGGGTTACCTACGAGCAGTACTTC.

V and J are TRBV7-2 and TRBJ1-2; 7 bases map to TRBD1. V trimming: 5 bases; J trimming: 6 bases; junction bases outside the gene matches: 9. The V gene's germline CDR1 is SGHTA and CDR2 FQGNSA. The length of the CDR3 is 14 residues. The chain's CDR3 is CASSRDRAADGYTF. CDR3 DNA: TGTGCCAGCAGCCGAGACAGGGCGGCGGATGGCTACACCTTC.

The CDR3 loop reads CASSLDVGGVDGYTF. In DNA, the CDR3 is TGCGCCAGCAGCTTGGATGTTGGGGGGGTGGATGGCTACACCTTC. V and J are TRBV5-1 and TRBJ1-2; a weak D match, TRBD1 (5 bases). The germline V and J ends were trimmed by 0 bases and 6 bases, with 15 bases remaining between them. The CDR3 has 15 residues. From germline, CDR1 is SGHRS and CDR2 YFSETQ.

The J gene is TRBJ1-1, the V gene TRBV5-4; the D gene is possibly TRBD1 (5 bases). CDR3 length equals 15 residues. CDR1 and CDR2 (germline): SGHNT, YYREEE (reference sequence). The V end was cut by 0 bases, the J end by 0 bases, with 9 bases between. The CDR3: CASSLGGGMNTEAFF. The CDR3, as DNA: TGTGCCAGCAGCTTGGGGGGCGGGATGAACACTGAAGCTTTCTTT.

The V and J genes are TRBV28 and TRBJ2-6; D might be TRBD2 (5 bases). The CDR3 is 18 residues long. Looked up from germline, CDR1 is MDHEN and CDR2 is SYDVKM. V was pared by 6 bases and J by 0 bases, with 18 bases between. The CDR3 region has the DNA TGTGCCAGCAGCCCCGCTGGGCTAGCAACCTCTGGGGCCAACGTCCTGACTTTC. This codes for CASSPAGLATSGANVLTF.

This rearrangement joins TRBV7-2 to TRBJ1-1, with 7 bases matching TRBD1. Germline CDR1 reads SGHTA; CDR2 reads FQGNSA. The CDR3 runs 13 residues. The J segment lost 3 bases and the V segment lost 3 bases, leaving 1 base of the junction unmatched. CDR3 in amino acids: CASSLTGYTEAFF. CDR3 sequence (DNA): TGTGCCAGCAGCTTGACAGGGTACACTGAAGCTTTCTTT.

CDR3 region: CASSLSGGAGEQFF. The CDR3 nucleotides are TGTGCCAGCAGTTTATCAGGGGGCGCAGGTGAGCAGTTCTTC. The chain uses TRBV28 and TRBJ2-1; 8 nucleotides line up with TRBD1. CDR3 size: 14 residues. V shed 1 base, J shed 9 bases, and the junction held 5 bases outside the gene matches. CDR1 is MDHEN, CDR2 SYDVKM, per germline.

CDR3 amino acids: CASRGQGIPTYEQYF. CDR3 nucleotides: TGTGCCAGCAGGGGACAGGGGATCCCTACCTACGAGCAGTACTTC. V and J are TRBV6-5 and TRBJ2-7; TRBD1 agrees at 10 bases. This CDR3 comprises 15 residues. V lost 6 bases, J lost 2 bases, and 7 bases stayed unmatched. Germline-derived CDR1 and CDR2 are MNHEY and SVGAGI.

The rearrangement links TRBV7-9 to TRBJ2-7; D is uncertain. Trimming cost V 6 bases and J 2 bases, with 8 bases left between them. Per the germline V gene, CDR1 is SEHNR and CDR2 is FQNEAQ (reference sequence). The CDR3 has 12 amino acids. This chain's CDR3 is CASSPRTYEQYF. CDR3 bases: TGTGCCAGCAGTCCCAGAACCTACGAGCAGTACTTC.

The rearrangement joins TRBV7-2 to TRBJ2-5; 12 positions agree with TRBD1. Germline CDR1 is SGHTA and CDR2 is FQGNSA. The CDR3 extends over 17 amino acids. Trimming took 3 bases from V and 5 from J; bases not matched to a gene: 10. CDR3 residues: CASSFAGTGGFGETQYF. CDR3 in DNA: TGTGCCAGCAGCTTTGCCGGGACAGGGGGCTTTGGGGAGACCCAGTACTTC.

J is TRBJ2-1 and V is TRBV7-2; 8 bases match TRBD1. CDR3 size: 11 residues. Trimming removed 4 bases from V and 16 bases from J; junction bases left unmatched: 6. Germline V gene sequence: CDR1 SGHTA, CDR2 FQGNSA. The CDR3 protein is CASSYRDRLFF. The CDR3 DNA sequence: TGTGCCAGCAGCTACCGGGACAGGCTTTTCTTC.

CDR3 region: CASSSYGTSGLSTDTQYF. CDR3 nucleotides: TGTGCCAGCAGTTCGTACGGGACTAGCGGTCTTAGCACAGATACGCAGTATTTT. The rearrangement joins TRBV28 to TRBJ2-3, with TRBD2 matching 11 bases. Germline CDR1 MDHEN, CDR2 SYDVKM. The CDR3 is 18 residues long. Trimming removed 4 bases from V and 0 bases from J; junction bases left unmatched: 9.

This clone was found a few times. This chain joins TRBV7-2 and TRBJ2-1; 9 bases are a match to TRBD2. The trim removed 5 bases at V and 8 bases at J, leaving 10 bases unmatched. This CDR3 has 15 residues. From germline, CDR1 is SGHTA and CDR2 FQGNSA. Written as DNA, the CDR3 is TGTGCCAGCAGCGTTAGCGGGAGCGGTTATTATGAGCAGTTCTTC. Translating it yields CASSVSGSGYYEQFF.

CDR3 sequence reads: CASSLAVAGGPVEQYF. In nucleotides, the CDR3 is TGCGCCAGCAGCTTGGCCGTAGCGGGAGGGCCGGTCGAGCAGTACTTC. This chain joins TRBV5-1 and TRBJ2-7; TRBD2 matches 11 bases. This CDR3 comprises 16 residues. CDR1 and CDR2 (germline): SGHRS, YFSETQ. Trimming took 0 bases from V and 6 from J; bases not matched to a gene: 8.

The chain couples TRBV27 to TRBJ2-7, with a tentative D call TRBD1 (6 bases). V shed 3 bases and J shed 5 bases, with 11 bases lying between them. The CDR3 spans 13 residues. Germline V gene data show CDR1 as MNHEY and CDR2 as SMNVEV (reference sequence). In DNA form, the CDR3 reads TGTGCCAGCAGTTTTAGTCAGGGGAACGAGCAGTACTTC. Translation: CASSFSQGNEQYF.

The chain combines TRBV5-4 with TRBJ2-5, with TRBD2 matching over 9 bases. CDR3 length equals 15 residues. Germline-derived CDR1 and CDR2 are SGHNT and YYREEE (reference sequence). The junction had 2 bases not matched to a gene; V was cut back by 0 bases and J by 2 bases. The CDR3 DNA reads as TGTGCCAGCAGCTTGGGACTAGCGGAACAAGAGACCCAGTACTTC. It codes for CASSLGLAEQETQYF.

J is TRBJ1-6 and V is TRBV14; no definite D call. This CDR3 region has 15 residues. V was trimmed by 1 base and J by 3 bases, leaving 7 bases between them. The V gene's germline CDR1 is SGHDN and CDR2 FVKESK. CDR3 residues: CASSQGGNYNSPLHF. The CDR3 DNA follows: TGTGCCAGCAGCCAAGGAGGCAACTATAATTCACCCCTCCACTTT.

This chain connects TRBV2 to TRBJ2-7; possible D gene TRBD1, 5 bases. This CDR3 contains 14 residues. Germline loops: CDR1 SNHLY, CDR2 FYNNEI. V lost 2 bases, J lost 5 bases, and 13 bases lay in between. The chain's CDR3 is CASSEQGIGHEQYF. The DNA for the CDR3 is TGTGCCAGCAGTGAACAGGGTATCGGCCACGAGCAGTACTTC.